This T cell receptor beta chain was profiled in a study of T cell changes during pregnancy in multiple sclerosis (dated by TCRdb to about 2019). Regarding the research as a whole: In women with multiple sclerosis, the researchers looked at how the T cell repertoire shifted as pregnancy progressed.

CDR1 and CDR2, looked up from the germline V gene (reference sequence), are SGHNT and YYREEE. The CDR3 holds 15 amino acids from the cysteine to the phenylalanine. The read is trimmed to its CDR3 DNA, 45 bases read in frame from base 1. V was cut back by 1 base and J by 5 bases, leaving a gap of 10 bases between them. Receptors were amplified or captured by the immunoSEQ multiplex PCR assay. This immuneACCESS table, as held by TCRdb, lists in-frame sequences with V and J called but not all clones. Of the missing ones, under half trace to an unresolved V gene in checked studies; the others have no known cause. This sample is represented by about 64,000 clones; around 90% of them were singletons. The top ten constitute approximately 6.5% of the sample. Of note for this clone: The clone's antigen remains unknown. The sample holds no much larger clone one base away, and base qualities are not on file.

The receptor comes from a female donor in good health, enrolled as a control in a pregnancy study. The input for sequencing was peripheral blood, taken in the third trimester of pregnancy. This receptor chain uses TRBV5-4 and TRBJ1-6; no D gene can be assigned with confidence. The DNA reads as follows: TGTGCCAGCAGCTTGATTGGGCGCAATAATTCACCCCTCCACTTT. Translated, this is CASSLIGRNNSPLHF.